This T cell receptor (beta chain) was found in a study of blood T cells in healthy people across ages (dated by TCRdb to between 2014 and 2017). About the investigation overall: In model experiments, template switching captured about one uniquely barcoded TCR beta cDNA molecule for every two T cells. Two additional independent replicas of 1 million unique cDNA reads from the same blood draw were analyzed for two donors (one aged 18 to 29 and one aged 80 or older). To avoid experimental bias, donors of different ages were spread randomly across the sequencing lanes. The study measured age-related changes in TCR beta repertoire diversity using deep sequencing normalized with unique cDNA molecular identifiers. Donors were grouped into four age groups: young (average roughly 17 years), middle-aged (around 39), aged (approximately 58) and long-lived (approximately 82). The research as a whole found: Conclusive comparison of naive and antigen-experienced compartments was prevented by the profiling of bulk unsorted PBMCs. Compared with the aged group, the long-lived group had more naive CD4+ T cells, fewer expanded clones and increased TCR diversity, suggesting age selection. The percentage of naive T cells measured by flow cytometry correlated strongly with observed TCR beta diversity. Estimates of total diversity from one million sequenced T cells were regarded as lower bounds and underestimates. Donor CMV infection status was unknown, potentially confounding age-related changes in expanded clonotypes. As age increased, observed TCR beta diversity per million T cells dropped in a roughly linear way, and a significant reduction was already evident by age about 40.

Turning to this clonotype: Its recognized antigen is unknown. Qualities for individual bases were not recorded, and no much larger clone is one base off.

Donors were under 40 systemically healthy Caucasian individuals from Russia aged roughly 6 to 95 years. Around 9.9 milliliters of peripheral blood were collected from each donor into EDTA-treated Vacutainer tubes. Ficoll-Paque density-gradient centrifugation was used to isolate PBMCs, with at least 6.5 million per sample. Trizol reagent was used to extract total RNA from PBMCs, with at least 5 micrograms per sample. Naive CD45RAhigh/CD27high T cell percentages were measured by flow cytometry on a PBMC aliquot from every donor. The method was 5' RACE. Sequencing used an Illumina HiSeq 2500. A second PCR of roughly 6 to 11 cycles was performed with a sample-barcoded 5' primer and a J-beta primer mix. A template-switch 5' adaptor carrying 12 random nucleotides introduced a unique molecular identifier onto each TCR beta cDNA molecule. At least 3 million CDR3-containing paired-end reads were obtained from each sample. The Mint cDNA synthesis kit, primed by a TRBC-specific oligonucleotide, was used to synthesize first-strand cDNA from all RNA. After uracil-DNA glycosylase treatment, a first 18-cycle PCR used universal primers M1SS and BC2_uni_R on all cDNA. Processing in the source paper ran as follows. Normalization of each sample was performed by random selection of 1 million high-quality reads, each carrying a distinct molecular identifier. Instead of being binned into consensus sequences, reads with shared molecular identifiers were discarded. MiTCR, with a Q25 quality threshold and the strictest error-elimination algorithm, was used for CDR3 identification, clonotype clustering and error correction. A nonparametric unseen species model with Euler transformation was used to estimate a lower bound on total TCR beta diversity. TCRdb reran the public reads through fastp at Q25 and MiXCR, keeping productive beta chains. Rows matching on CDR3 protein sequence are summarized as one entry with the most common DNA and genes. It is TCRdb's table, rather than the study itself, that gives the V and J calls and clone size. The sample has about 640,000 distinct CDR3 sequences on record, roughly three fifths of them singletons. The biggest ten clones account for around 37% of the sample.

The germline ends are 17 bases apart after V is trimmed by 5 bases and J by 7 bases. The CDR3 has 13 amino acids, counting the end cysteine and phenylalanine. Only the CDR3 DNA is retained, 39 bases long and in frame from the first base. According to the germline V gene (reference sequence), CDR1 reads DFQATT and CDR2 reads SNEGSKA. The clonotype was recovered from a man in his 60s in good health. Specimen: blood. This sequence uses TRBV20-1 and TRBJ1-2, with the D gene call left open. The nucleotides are TGCAGTGCTCCTCAGCTGGTGACTAGTGGCTACACCTTC. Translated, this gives CSAPQLVTSGYTF.